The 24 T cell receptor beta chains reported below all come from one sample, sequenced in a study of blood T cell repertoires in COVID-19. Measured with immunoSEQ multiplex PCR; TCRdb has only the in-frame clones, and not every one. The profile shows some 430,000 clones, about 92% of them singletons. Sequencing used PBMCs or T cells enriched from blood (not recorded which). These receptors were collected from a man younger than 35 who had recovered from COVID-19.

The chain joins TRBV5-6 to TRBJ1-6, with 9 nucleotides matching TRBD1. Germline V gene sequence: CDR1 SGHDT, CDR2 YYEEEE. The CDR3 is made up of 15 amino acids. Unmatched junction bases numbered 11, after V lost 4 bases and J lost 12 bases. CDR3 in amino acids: CASSPRDRVFGPLHF. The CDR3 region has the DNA TGTGCCAGCAGCCCCCGGGACAGGGTTTTTGGACCCCTCCACTTT.

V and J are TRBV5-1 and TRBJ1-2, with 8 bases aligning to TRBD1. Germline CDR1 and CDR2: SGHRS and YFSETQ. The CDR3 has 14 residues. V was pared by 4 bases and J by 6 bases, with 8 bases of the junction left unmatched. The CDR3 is CASSLPTGDDGYTF. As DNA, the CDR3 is TGCGCCAGCAGCCTACCGACAGGGGACGATGGCTACACCTTC.

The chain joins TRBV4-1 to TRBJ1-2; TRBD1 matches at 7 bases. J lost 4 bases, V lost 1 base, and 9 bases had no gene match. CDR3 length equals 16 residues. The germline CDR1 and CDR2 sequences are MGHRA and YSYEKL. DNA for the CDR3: TGCGCCAGCAGCCAAGTCACAGGGGTGGGGTTCTATGGCTACACCTTC. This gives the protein CASSQVTGVGFYGYTF.

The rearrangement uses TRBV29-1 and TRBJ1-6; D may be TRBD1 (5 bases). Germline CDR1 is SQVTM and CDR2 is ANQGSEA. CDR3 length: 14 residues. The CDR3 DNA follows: TGCACCTCCCAACTGGGCACGGGGGATTCACCCCTCCACTTT. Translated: CTSQLGTGDSPLHF.

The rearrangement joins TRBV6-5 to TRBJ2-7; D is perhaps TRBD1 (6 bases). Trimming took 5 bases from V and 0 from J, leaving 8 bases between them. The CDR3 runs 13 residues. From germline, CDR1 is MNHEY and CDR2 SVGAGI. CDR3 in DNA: TGTGCCAGCAGTCAGGGGCCCTCCTACGAGCAGTACTTC. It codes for CASSQGPSYEQYF.

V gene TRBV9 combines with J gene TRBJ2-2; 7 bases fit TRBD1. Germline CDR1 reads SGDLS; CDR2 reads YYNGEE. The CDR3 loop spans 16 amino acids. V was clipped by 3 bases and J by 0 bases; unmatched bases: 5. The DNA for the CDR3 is TGTGCCAGCAGCGCCTCCGGGACAGCGAACACCGGGGAGCTGTTTTTT. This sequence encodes CASSASGTANTGELFF.

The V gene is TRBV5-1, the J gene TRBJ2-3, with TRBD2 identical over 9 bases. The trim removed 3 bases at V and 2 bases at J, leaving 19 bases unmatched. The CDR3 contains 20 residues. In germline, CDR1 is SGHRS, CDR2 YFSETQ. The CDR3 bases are TGCGCCAGCAGCTGGTGGCCCCTAGCGGGGAGAGCTAATTACACAGATACGCAGTATTTT. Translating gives CASSWWPLAGRANYTDTQYF.

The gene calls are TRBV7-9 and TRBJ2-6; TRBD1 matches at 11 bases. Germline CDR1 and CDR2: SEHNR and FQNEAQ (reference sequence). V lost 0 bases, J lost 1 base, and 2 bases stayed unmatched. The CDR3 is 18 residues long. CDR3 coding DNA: TGTGCCAGCAGCTTAGCGTGGGACAGGGGGTCTGGGGCCAACGTCCTGACTTTC. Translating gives CASSLAWDRGSGANVLTF.

The CDR3 is CASSESRAVRAFF. The DNA of the CDR3 is TGTGCCAGCAGCGAGTCGCGGGCGGTGAGAGCTTTCTTT. J is TRBJ1-1 and V is TRBV11-1; D is unresolved. Trimming left V 5 bases short and J 10 bases short, with 17 bases between. CDR3 length: 13 residues. Germline V gives CDR1 SGHAT, CDR2 FQDESV (reference sequence).

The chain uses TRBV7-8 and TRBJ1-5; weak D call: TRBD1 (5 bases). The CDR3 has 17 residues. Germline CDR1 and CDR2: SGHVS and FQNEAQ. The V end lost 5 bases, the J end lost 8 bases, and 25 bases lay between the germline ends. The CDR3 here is CASSERKGVSQLKPQHF. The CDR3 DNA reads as TGTGCCAGCAGCGAAAGGAAAGGGGTGTCTCAGTTGAAGCCCCAGCATTTT.

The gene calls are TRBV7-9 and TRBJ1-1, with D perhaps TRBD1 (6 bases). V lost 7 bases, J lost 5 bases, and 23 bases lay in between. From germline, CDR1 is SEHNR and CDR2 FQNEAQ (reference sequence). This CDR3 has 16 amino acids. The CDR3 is CASTQAAVAGQTEAFF. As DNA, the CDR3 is TGTGCCAGCACCCAGGCAGCGGTGGCAGGACAGACTGAAGCTTTCTTT.

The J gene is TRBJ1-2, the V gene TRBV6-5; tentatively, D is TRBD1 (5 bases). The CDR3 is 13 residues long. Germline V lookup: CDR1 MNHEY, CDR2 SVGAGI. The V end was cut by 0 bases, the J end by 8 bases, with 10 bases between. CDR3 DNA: TGTGCCAGCAGTTACTCCCAGGGAGGCGGCTACACCTTC. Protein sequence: CASSYSQGGGYTF.

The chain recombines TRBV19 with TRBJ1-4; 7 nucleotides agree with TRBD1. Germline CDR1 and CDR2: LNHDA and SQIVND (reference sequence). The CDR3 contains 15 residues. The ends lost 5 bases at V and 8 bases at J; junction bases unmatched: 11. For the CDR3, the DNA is TGTGCCAGTAGTCCAAGGACAGGCTCGGGAGAAAAACTGTTTTTT. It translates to CASSPRTGSGEKLFF.

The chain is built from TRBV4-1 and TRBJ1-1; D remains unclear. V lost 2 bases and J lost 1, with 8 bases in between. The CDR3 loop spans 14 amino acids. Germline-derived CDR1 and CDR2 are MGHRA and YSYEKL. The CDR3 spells CASSQSEGNTEAFF. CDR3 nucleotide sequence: TGCGCCAGCAGCCAATCAGAGGGGAACACTGAAGCTTTCTTT.

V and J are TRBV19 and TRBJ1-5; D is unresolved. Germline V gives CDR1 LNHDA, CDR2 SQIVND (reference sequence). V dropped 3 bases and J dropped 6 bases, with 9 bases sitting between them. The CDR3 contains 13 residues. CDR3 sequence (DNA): TGTGCCAGTAGTATCGGGAACGTTCAGCCCCAGCATTTT. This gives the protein CASSIGNVQPQHF.

Written as DNA, the CDR3 is TGTGCCACCAGCAGATTAGACAGGGCCTCTGGAAACACCATATATTTT. This codes for CATSRLDRASGNTIYF. The chain couples TRBV15 to TRBJ1-3; 7 bases map to TRBD1. J was trimmed by 0 bases and V by 2 bases; bases with no gene match: 4. Germline values: CDR1 LNHNV, CDR2 YYDKDF (reference sequence). The CDR3 has 16 amino acids.

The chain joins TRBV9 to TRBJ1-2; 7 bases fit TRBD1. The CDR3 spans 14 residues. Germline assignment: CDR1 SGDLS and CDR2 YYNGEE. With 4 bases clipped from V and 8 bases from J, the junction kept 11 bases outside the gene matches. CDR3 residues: CASSRDSHRLGYTF. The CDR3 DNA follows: TGTGCCAGCAGCAGGGACAGCCACCGGCTGGGCTACACCTTC.

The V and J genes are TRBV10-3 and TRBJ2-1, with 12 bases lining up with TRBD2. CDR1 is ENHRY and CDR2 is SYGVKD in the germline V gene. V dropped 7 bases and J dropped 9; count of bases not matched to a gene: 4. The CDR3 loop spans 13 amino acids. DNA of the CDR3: TGTGCCATCAAAACTAGCGGGGGGCCTGAGCAGTTCTTC. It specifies CAIKTSGGPEQFF.

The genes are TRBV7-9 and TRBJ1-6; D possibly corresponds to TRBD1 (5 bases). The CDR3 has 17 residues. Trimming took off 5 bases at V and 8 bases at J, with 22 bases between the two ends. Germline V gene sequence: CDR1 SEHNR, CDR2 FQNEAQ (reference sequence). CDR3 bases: TGTGCCAGCAGCCCCCGGTTCCAACAGGAACTCGATTCACCCCTCCACTTT. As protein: CASSPRFQQELDSPLHF.

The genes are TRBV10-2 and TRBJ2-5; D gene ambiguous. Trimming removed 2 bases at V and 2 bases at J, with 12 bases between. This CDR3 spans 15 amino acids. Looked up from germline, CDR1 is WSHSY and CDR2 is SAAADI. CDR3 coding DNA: TGCGCCAGCAGTGAGGAAGAGGCCTATCAAGAGACCCAGTACTTC. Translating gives CASSEEEAYQETQYF.

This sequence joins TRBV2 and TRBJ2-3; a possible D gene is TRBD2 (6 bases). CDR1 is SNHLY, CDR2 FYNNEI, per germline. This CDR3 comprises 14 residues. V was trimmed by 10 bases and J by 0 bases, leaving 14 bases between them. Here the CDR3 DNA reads TGTGCCAACAGCTACAGCGGGAGCACAGATACGCAGTATTTT. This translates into CANSYSGSTDTQYF.

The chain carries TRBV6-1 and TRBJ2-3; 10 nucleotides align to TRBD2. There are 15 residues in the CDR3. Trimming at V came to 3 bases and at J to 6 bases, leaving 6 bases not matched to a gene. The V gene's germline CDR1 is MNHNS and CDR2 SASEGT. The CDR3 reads CASSDSGGILDTQYF. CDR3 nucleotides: TGTGCCAGCAGTGATAGCGGGGGGATTCTGGATACGCAGTATTTT.

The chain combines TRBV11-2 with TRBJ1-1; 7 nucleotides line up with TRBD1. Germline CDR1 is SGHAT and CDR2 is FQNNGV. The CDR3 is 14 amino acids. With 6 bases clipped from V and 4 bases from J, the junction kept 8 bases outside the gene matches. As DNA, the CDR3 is TGTGCCAGCAGGCACCTCAGACAGGGCACTGAAGCTTTCTTT. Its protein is CASRHLRQGTEAFF.

The chain's CDR3 is CASDRRNTIYF. The CDR3 DNA follows: TGTGCCTCGGACAGGAGAAACACCATATATTTT. This rearrangement joins TRBV30 to TRBJ1-3, with TRBD1 matching over 7 bases. The germline V gene has CDR1 GTSNPN and CDR2 SVGIG (reference sequence). CDR3 length: 11 amino acids. V was clipped by 7 bases and J by 5 bases; unmatched bases: 2.